These 15 T cell receptor beta chains share one sample of origin, sequenced in a study of somatic mutations in cytotoxic T cells in rheumatoid arthritis. The table came from immunoSEQ multiplex PCR; TCRdb's copy has only in-frame clones and leaves some out. The data contain some 16,000 clones, 65% to 85% of them singletons. The material sequenced was CD8+ T cells sorted from blood. These receptors were taken from an adult with rheumatoid arthritis.

This chain joins TRBV9 and TRBJ2-1; 10 bases map to TRBD2. The germline gives CDR1 SGDLS, CDR2 YYNGEE. Trimming took 4 bases from V and 7 from J; bases not matched to a gene: 5. The CDR3 is 14 amino acids. The CDR3 loop is CASSPLGLANEQFF. CDR3 nucleotide sequence: TGTGCCAGCAGCCCCTTGGGACTAGCGAATGAGCAGTTCTTC.

The chain uses TRBV7-9 and TRBJ2-7, with TRBD1 matching over 7 bases. V dropped 5 bases and J dropped 3; count of bases not matched to a gene: 1. The CDR3 length is 12 residues. Germline CDR1 is SEHNR and CDR2 is FQNEAQ (reference sequence). The CDR3 DNA follows: TGTGCCAGCAGCCGACAGGGCTACGAGCAGTACTTC. It yields the protein CASSRQGYEQYF.

The chain couples TRBV10-1 to TRBJ2-7; 14 nucleotides agree with TRBD2. The V and J ends lost 4 bases and 4 bases, in that order; junction bases with no gene match: 6. There are 16 residues in the CDR3. CDR1 and CDR2 (germline): WNHNN, SYGVQD (reference sequence). The CDR3 loop is CASSGIGTSGGYEQYF. CDR3 coding DNA: TGCGCCAGCAGTGGGATCGGGACTAGCGGGGGATACGAGCAGTACTTC.

In its sample, this clone was seen once. The chain couples TRBV4-1 to TRBJ1-6, with D unresolved. The germline V and J ends were trimmed by 3 bases and 0 bases, with 9 bases remaining between them. Germline V gene sequence: CDR1 MGHRA, CDR2 YSYEKL. There are 16 residues in the CDR3. The CDR3 loop is CASSQEHSSYNSPLHF. CDR3 sequence (DNA): TGCGCCAGCAGCCAGGAACACAGCTCCTATAATTCACCCCTCCACTTT.

The V and J genes are TRBV6-1 and TRBJ1-5, with a weak D call TRBD1 (5 bases). The CDR3 has 15 residues. Per germline, CDR1 MNHNS and CDR2 SASEGT. With 3 bases removed from V and 0 bases from J, the gap between germline ends came to 9 bases. CDR3 sequence (DNA): TGTGCCAGCAGTGAGGAGACAGCTAGCAATCAGCCCCAGCATTTT. Its translation is CASSEETASNQPQHF.

V is TRBV19 and J is TRBJ1-1; no clear D. Trimming took 3 bases from V and 1 from J, leaving 6 bases between them. The germline CDR1 and CDR2 sequences are LNHDA and SQIVND (reference sequence). The CDR3 is made up of 13 amino acids. DNA of the CDR3: TGTGCCAGTAGTATCTCCAGGAACACTGAAGCTTTCTTT. The encoded protein is CASSISRNTEAFF.

The V and J genes are TRBV10-2 and TRBJ1-5; 7 positions agree with TRBD1. Germline-derived CDR1 and CDR2 are WSHSY and SAAADI. The V segment lost 5 bases and the J segment 3 bases; nucleotides outside the gene matches: 7. This CDR3 contains 15 residues. This chain's CDR3 is CASSPFGTVNQPQHF. CDR3 sequence (DNA): TGCGCCAGCAGTCCATTTGGGACAGTCAATCAGCCCCAGCATTTT.

This clone was recorded a few times. The chain combines TRBV5-1 with TRBJ2-7; D may be TRBD1 (7 bases). This CDR3 is 15 amino acids long. Per the germline V gene, CDR1 is SGHRS and CDR2 is YFSETQ. Trimming took 6 bases from V and 7 from J, leaving 23 bases between them. CDR3 sequence (DNA): TGCGCCAGCACCCGGACAGGAGGGTGGGCGGGGGAGCAGTACTTC. Protein sequence: CASTRTGGWAGEQYF.

V gene TRBV10-1 combines with J gene TRBJ2-7; D is uncertain. This CDR3 comprises 11 residues. Trimming left V 3 bases short and J 8 bases short, with 8 bases between. CDR1 is WNHNN, CDR2 SYGVQD, per germline (reference sequence). The CDR3 sequence: CASSEGNKQYF. The CDR3 bases are TGCGCCAGCAGTGAAGGGAACAAGCAGTACTTC.

This chain links TRBV27 with TRBJ2-7; 7 bases line up with TRBD1. V was pared by 6 bases and J by 2 bases, with 10 bases of the junction left unmatched. Looked up from germline, CDR1 is MNHEY and CDR2 is SMNVEV (reference sequence). The CDR3 totals 15 residues. The CDR3 reads CASSQDRALTYEQYF. The CDR3 DNA reads TGTGCCAGCAGCCAAGACAGGGCCCTCACCTACGAGCAGTACTTC.

The rearrangement joins TRBV11-2 to TRBJ2-5, with 8 bases matching TRBD2. CDR1 and CDR2 from the germline V gene are SGHAT and FQNNGV. V lost 1 base, J lost 5 bases, and 3 bases stayed unmatched. This CDR3 is built from 14 residues. For the CDR3, the DNA is TGTGCCAGCAGCTTAGTCGGGGGGGATGAGACCCAGTACTTC. Residues: CASSLVGGDETQYF. The full variable domain, rest sourced from reference TRBV11-2 and TRBJ2-5, is EAGVAQSPRYKIIEKRQSVAFWCNPISGHATLYWYQQILGQGPKLLIQFQNNGVVDDSQLPKDRFSAERLKGVDSTLKIQPAKLEDSAVYLCASSLVGGDETQYFGPGTRLLVL.

The chain joins TRBV11-2 to TRBJ2-5; D is possibly TRBD1 or TRBD2 (6 bases each). Trimming stripped 5 bases from V and 0 bases from J, with 19 bases between. The CDR3 is 17 amino acids. Germline CDR1 reads SGHAT; CDR2 reads FQNNGV. In DNA form, the CDR3 reads TGTGCCAGCAGCATCTACAGGGAGGTCTTGGACCAAGAGACCCAGTACTTC. This gives the protein CASSIYREVLDQETQYF.

The rearrangement links TRBV4-1 to TRBJ1-3, with 8 bases fitting TRBD1. The V gene end was trimmed by 1 base and the J gene end by 6 bases; junction bases not matched to a gene: 8. Germline V gives CDR1 MGHRA, CDR2 YSYEKL. The CDR3 is 16 amino acids. DNA of the CDR3: TGCGCCAGCAGCCAAGGAGGGACAGGTTGGGAAAACACCATATATTTT. This gives the protein CASSQGGTGWENTIYF.

This chain links TRBV5-1 with TRBJ1-1, with a possible D match to TRBD1 (6 bases). CDR3 length: 16 amino acids. V was shortened by 0 bases and J by 2 bases, with 14 bases between the two germline ends. In germline, CDR1 is SGHRS, CDR2 YFSETQ. CDR3 nucleotide sequence: TGCGCCAGCAGCTTGGAGGGGGGGGTGCCCAACACTGAAGCTTTCTTT. Amino acid sequence: CASSLEGGVPNTEAFF.

V usage is TRBV2 and J usage is TRBJ2-5; tentatively, D is TRBD2 (6 bases). V lost 2 bases, J lost 2 bases, and 9 bases lay in between. The CDR3 totals 14 residues. CDR1 and CDR2 (germline): SNHLY, FYNNEI. The CDR3: CASSERGLQETQYF. As DNA, the CDR3 is TGTGCCAGCAGTGAAAGGGGACTGCAAGAGACCCAGTACTTC.